This is a list of T cell receptor beta chains from one sample in a study of blood T cell repertoires in COVID-19. TCRdb keeps only in-frame clones here, not all; method: immunoSEQ multiplex PCR. In the table there are about 50,000 clones, more than 70% of which are singletons. The specimen sequenced was peripheral blood. Source of these receptors: a woman in her sixties or seventies with acute or convalescent COVID-19. Both conserved end residues are trimmed from each CDR3.

j_call	v_call	cdr3_aa
TRBJ2-7	TRBV7-8	ASSVTGAYEQY
TRBJ1-1	TRBV27	ASSSKGPTEAF
TRBJ1-1	TRBV10-3	AIGNNDRGDTEAF
TRBJ1-5	TRBV12-5	ASGLVLGQARGPQH
TRBJ1-2	TRBV27	ASRATGDLNYGYT
TRBJ2-7	TRBV4-1	ASSQPGMVDEQY
TRBJ2-7	TRBV6-5	ASRTTYSSYEQY
TRBJ1-1	TRBV19	ASSRARQNTEAF
TRBJ2-1	TRBV24-1	ATSDETDPYNEQF
TRBJ1-2	TRBV7-9	ASSLATGFRMYGYT
TRBJ1-4	TRBV2	ASALRGALDEKLF
TRBJ1-6	TRBV28	ASSPFAGDNSPLH
TRBJ1-1	TRBV4-1	ASSQEEELNTEAF
TRBJ1-2	TRBV13	ASSLDSYGYT
TRBJ1-3	TRBV3-1/TRBV3-2	ASSTSSPHSGNTIY
TRBJ2-3	TRBV18	ASSPRREANTQY
TRBJ2-2	TRBV24-1	ATSRGVGTGELF
TRBJ2-7	TRBV11-3	ASNPRTSSYEQY
TRBJ1-6	TRBV7-9	ASSLRDGHNSPLH
TRBJ2-1	TRBV2	ASSEARRGSEQF
TRBJ1-2	TRBV2	ASSYRVNAGYT
TRBJ1-5	TRBV19	ASSGGTVGRPQH
TRBJ1-6	TRBV7-8	ASSSPRGVGNSPLH
TRBJ1-2	TRBV7-8	ASSLGQGYGYT
TRBJ1-1	TRBV19	ASSIHTGVNTEAF
TRBJ2-7	TRBV6-2/TRBV6-3	ASSYTGSYEQY
TRBJ2-2	TRBV7-9	ASSLRGELF
TRBJ2-1	TRBV9	ASSFSYNEQF
TRBJ1-5	TRBV15	ATSRDRGLGSNQPQH
TRBJ2-5	TRBV19	ASSIKPREETQY
TRBJ2-7	TRBV5-5	ASSLSGGSSEQY
TRBJ2-3	TRBV28	ASSLWVASGSTDTQY
TRBJ2-5	TRBV25-1	ASSGVGSQETQY
TRBJ1-1	TRBV5-6	ASSRDTNTEAF
TRBJ2-5	TRBV11-2	ASSLVNLARETQY
TRBJ1-1	TRBV3-1/TRBV3-2	ASSLGGRTEAF
TRBJ2-1	TRBV2	ASLALVNEQF
TRBJ2-1	TRBV9	ASSPGTGRNEQF
TRBJ1-6	TRBV6-5	ASNRAGGPLH
TRBJ1-1	TRBV30	AWRPNRATEAF
TRBJ1-2	TRBV12-3/TRBV12-4	ASSPTANYGYT
TRBJ1-1	TRBV19	ASSIYGGTEAF
TRBJ2-1	TRBV5-6	ASSSIRATGISYNEQF
TRBJ1-6	TRBV9	ASSVGQGANSPLH
TRBJ1-2	TRBV6-5	ASSYSRGGYT
TRBJ1-2	TRBV21-1	ASNPGVGTNYGYT
TRBJ1-2	TRBV3-1/TRBV3-2	ASSQGGVNYGYT
TRBJ2-2	TRBV5-1	ASSLEGGPTGELF
TRBJ2-7	TRBV28	ASSLAAGGPYEQY
TRBJ2-5	TRBV6-5	ASSYYGTQTGETQY
TRBJ1-2	TRBV12-3/TRBV12-4	ASSRGGGGYT
TRBJ1-2	TRBV29-1	SVGIPLTGNNYGYT
TRBJ1-1	TRBV19	ASSTFWDTNTEAF
TRBJ1-5	TRBV5-4	ASSLIGTPNQPQH
TRBJ1-2	TRBV27	ASSLYRDYNYGYT